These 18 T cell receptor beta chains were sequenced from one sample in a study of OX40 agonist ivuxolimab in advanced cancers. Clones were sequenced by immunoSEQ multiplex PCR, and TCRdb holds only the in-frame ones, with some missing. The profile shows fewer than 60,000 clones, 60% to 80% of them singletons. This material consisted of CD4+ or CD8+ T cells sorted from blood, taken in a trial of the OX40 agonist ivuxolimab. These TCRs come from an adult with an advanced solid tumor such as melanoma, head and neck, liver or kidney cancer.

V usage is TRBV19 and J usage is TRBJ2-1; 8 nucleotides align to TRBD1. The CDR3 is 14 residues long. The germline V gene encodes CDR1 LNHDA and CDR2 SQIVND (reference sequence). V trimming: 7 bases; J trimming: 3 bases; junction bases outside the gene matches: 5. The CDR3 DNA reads TGTGCCAGTACCCGGACAGGGCACTACAATGAGCAGTTCTTC. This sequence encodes CASTRTGHYNEQFF. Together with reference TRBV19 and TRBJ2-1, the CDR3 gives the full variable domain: DGGITQSPKYLFRKEGQNVTLSCEQNLNHDAMYWYRQDPGQGLRLIYYSQIVNDFQKGDIAEGYSVSREKKESFPLTVTSAQKNPTAFYLCASTRTGHYNEQFFGPGTRLTVL.

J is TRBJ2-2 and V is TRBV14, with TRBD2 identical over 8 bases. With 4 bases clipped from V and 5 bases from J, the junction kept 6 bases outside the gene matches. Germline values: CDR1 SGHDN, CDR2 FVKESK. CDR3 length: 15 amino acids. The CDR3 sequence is CASSLSGSWTGELFF. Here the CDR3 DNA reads TGTGCCAGCAGCCTGAGCGGGAGTTGGACCGGGGAGCTGTTTTTT.

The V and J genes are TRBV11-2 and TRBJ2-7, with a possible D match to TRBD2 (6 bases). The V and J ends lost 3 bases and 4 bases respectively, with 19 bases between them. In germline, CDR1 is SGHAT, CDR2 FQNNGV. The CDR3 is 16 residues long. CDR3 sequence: CASSFTSGGFGYEQYF. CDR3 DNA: TGTGCCAGCAGCTTCACAAGTGGGGGGTTCGGTTACGAGCAGTACTTC.

Here the CDR3 DNA reads TGTGCCAGCAGTTTATTACAGGGTCGAGGCTACACCTTC. Amino acids: CASSLLQGRGYTF. This chain links TRBV28 with TRBJ1-2, with a tentative D call TRBD1 (6 bases). Trimming left V 1 base short and J 8 bases short, with 11 bases between. The germline gives CDR1 MDHEN, CDR2 SYDVKM. The CDR3 totals 13 residues.

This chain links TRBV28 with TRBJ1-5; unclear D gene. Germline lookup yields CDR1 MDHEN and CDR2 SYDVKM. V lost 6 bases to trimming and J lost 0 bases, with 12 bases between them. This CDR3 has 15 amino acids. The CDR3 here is CASRAGPHSNQPQHF. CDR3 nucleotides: TGTGCCAGCAGAGCCGGACCGCATAGCAATCAGCCCCAGCATTTT.

This CDR3 is CASSRNFNEQYF. Here the CDR3 DNA reads TGCGCCAGCAGCCGAAACTTCAACGAGCAGTACTTC. The V and J genes are TRBV4-3 and TRBJ2-7; no definite D call. Germline V CDR1 and CDR2: LGHNA, YSLEER. The CDR3 is 12 residues long. V was trimmed by 4 bases and J by 5 bases, leaving 9 bases between them.

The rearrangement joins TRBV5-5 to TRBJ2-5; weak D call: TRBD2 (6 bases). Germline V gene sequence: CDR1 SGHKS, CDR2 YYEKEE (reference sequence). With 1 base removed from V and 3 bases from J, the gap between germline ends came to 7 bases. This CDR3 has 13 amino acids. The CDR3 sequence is CASSLSGEETQYF. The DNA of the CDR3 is TGTGCCAGCAGCTTGTCGGGGGAAGAGACCCAGTACTTC.

In nucleotides, the CDR3 is TGTGCCAGCAGCGTAGCTCCCGACCGGGCCCCTCGGGGCGAGCAGTACTTC. Translating it yields CASSVAPDRAPRGEQYF. The rearrangement uses TRBV9 and TRBJ2-7, with TRBD2 as a possible D gene (5 bases). The germline CDR1 and CDR2 sequences are SGDLS and YYNGEE. This CDR3 region has 17 residues. Trimming cost V 0 bases and J 6 bases, with 22 bases left between them. The full variable domain, completed using reference TRBV9 and TRBJ2-7, is DSGVTQTPKHLITATGQRVTLRCSPRSGDLSVYWYQQSLDQGLQFLIQYYNGEERAKGNILERFSAQQFPDLHSELNLSSLELGDSALYFCASSVAPDRAPRGEQYFGPGTRLTVT.

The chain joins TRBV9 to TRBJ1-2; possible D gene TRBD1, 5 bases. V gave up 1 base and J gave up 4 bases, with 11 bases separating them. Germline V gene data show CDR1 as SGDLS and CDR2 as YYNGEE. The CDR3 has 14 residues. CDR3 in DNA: TGTGCCAGCAGCGTACAGGGTATCCCCTATGGCTACACCTTC. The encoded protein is CASSVQGIPYGYTF.

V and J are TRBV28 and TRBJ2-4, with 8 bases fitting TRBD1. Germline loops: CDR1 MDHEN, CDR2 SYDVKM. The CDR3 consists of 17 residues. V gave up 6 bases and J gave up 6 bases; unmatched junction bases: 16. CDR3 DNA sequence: TGTGCCAGCAGCCCCCCCGGACAGGGAATGGGGACAAACATTCAGTACTTC. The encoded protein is CASSPPGQGMGTNIQYF.

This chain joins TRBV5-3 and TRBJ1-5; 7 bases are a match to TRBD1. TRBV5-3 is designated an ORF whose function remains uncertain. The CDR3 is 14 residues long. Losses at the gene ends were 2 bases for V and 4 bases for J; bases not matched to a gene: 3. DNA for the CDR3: TGTGCCAGAAGCTTAACAGGGGCAAATCAGCCCCAGCATTTT. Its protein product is CARSLTGANQPQHF.

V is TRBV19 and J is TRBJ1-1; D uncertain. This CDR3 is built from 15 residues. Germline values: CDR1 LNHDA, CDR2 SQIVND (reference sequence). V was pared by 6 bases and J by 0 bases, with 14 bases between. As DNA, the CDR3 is TGTGCCAGTAGAGATCCCAGACAAGTGAACACTGAAGCTTTCTTT. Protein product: CASRDPRQVNTEAFF.

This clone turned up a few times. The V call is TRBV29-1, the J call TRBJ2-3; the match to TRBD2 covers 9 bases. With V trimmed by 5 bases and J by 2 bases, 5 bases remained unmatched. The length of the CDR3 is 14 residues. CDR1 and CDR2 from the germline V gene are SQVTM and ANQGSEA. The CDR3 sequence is CSVYGTSPTDTQYF. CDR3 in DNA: TGCAGCGTTTACGGGACTAGCCCCACAGATACGCAGTATTTT.

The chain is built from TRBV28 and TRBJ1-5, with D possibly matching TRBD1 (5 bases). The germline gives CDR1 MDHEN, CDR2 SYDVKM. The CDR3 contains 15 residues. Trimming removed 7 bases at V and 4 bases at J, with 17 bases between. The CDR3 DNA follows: TGTGCCAGCACCAACGGGGGACCCGTGAATCAGCCCCAGCATTTT. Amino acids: CASTNGGPVNQPQHF.

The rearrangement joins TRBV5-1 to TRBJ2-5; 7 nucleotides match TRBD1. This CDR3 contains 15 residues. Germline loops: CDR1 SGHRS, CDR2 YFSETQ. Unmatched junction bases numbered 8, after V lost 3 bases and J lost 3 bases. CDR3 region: CASSSAGTAEETQYF. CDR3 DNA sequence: TGCGCCAGCAGCTCAGCCGGGACAGCCGAAGAGACCCAGTACTTC.

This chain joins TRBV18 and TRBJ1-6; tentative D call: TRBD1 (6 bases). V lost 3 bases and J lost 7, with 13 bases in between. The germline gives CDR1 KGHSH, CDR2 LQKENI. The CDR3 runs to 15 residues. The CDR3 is CASSPAQGNNSPLHF. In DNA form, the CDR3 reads TGTGCCAGCTCACCGGCCCAGGGGAACAATTCACCCCTCCACTTT.

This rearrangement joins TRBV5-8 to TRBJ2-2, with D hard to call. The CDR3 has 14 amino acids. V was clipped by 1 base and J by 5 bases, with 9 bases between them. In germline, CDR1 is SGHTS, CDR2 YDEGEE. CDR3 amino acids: CASSLPRTTGELFF. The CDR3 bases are TGTGCCAGCAGCTTGCCCCGAACTACCGGGGAGCTGTTTTTT.

CDR3: CASSPPGLPDEQFF. The CDR3 DNA is TGTGCCAGCTCACCACCCGGCCTCCCTGATGAGCAGTTCTTC. The gene calls are TRBV18 and TRBJ2-1; D is uncertain. Germline CDR1 KGHSH, CDR2 LQKENI. V lost 0 bases and J lost 8, with 11 bases in between. The CDR3 spans 14 residues.